These 28 T cell receptor beta chains came from one sample sequenced in a study of T-cell reconstitution after alpha-beta-depleted transplantation in children. A library of TCRbeta sequences, prepared with unique molecular identifiers, was generated. Using its own MiXCR run on the PCR reads, TCRdb lists one record per CDR3 protein. Here the sample spans 70,000 to 95,000 distinct CDR3 sequences, 12% being singletons. Sequences were derived from PBMCs from the stem cell graft donor, sampled from the stem cell graft. The origin of the receptors is a human donor who donated a stem cell graft to a child with inherited bone marrow failure.

The chain combines TRBV5-1 with TRBJ2-2; 9 positions match TRBD1. Germline loops: CDR1 SGHRS, CDR2 YFSETQ. This CDR3 has 16 residues. J lost 3 bases, V lost 4 bases, and 7 bases had no gene match. The CDR3 region has the DNA TGCGCCAGCAGCCCTCCGGGACAGGGACACACCGGGGAGCTGTTTTTT. It encodes CASSPPGQGHTGELFF. The complete variable domain, with remaining parts taken from reference TRBV5-1 and TRBJ2-2, reads KAGVTQTPRYLIKTRGQQVTLSCSPISGHRSVSWYQQTPGQGLQFLFEYFSETQRNKGNFPGRFSGRQFSNSRSEMNVSTLELGDSALYLCASSPPGQGHTGELFFGEGSRLTVL.

Many counts were recorded for this clonotype. This chain joins TRBV7-9 and TRBJ1-2, with D possibly being TRBD1 (6 bases). The CDR3 is 14 amino acids. V was trimmed by 5 bases and J by 1 base, leaving 11 bases between them. Germline lookup yields CDR1 SEHNR and CDR2 FQNEAQ (reference sequence). The CDR3 DNA reads as TGTGCCAGCAGCCGAGGGACAAATAACTATGGCTACACCTTC. This gives the protein CASSRGTNNYGYTF.

This clonotype was counted at least ten times. The gene calls are TRBV5-1 and TRBJ2-1; D perhaps matches TRBD2 (7 bases). This CDR3 contains 17 residues. Trimming shortened V by 4 bases and J by 2 bases, and 19 bases separated the two germline ends. Germline V gene data show CDR1 as SGHRS and CDR2 as YFSETQ. DNA for the CDR3: TGCGCCAGCAGCCCCACCGGGGGGCCGATGACCTACAATGAGCAGTTCTTC. This sequence encodes CASSPTGGPMTYNEQFF.

This clonotype was counted many times. The V gene is TRBV29-1, the J gene TRBJ2-7, with 7 bases that match TRBD2. CDR1 and CDR2 from the germline V gene are SQVTM and ANQGSEA. This CDR3 region has 15 residues. Germline trimming cut 4 bases from V and 2 bases from J; bases unmatched to any gene: 11. The chain's CDR3 is CSVGGGEDSTYEQYF. The CDR3 DNA sequence: TGCAGCGTTGGGGGGGGGGAAGACTCCACCTACGAGCAGTACTTC.

Ten or more counts support this clonotype. The V gene is TRBV6-5, the J gene TRBJ2-1; a weak D match, TRBD2 (5 bases). The CDR3 runs to 14 residues. The V and J ends lost 6 bases and 0 bases respectively, with 9 bases between them. Germline CDR1 is MNHEY and CDR2 is SVGAGI. This CDR3 reads CASRTTSSYNEQFF. DNA of the CDR3: TGTGCCAGCAGGACTACCAGCTCCTACAATGAGCAGTTCTTC.

This clonotype came up many times. The chain links TRBV7-6 to TRBJ1-1; D may be TRBD1 (6 bases). The CDR3 runs to 13 residues. The V gene's germline CDR1 is SGHVS and CDR2 FNYEAQ. Trimming pared 0 bases from V and 7 bases from J, leaving 9 bases between. The CDR3 protein is CASSLAGGIEAFF. The CDR3 nucleotides are TGTGCCAGCAGCTTAGCAGGGGGGATTGAAGCTTTCTTT.

This clonotype was observed at least ten times. This chain joins TRBV25-1 and TRBJ2-5; TRBD1 matches at 9 bases. Looked up from germline, CDR1 is MGHDK and CDR2 is SYGVNS. Unmatched junction bases numbered 14, after V lost 10 bases and J lost 5 bases. The CDR3 extends over 15 amino acids. In DNA form, the CDR3 reads TGTGCCACCGGGACAGGGCTTTTCCGAGAGGAGACCCAGTACTTC. It yields the protein CATGTGLFREETQYF.

This rearrangement joins TRBV7-2 to TRBJ2-7, with D possibly being TRBD2 (5 bases). Between the trimmed V and J ends, which lost 5 bases and 3 bases, there was a span of 11 bases. The CDR3 is 13 residues long. Germline loops: CDR1 SGHTA, CDR2 FQGNSA. The CDR3 bases are TGTGCCAGCAGCCTAGACCGGGGCTACGAGCAGTACTTC. It specifies CASSLDRGYEQYF.

The rearrangement joins TRBV29-1 to TRBJ2-1; 10 bases line up with TRBD2. The CDR3 covers 14 residues. The germline gives CDR1 SQVTM, CDR2 ANQGSEA. V shed 5 bases and J 7 bases; nucleotides not matched to a gene: 8. The CDR3 region is CSVLRLAGANEQFF. CDR3 in DNA: TGCAGCGTTCTGCGGCTAGCGGGAGCTAATGAGCAGTTCTTC.

This clonotype showed up many times. The V and J genes are TRBV19 and TRBJ2-3; TRBD2 matches at 7 bases. Per the germline V gene, CDR1 is LNHDA and CDR2 is SQIVND (reference sequence). This CDR3 spans 16 amino acids. V was clipped by 7 bases and J by 0 bases; unmatched bases: 10. This CDR3 reads CASTTLSGTSTDTQYF. CDR3 bases: TGTGCCAGTACGACACTAAGCGGGACTAGCACAGATACGCAGTATTTT. Variable domain in full (rest from reference TRBV19 and TRBJ2-3): DGGITQSPKYLFRKEGQNVTLSCEQNLNHDAMYWYRQDPGQGLRLIYYSQIVNDFQKGDIAEGYSVSREKKESFPLTVTSAQKNPTAFYLCASTTLSGTSTDTQYFGPGTRLTVL.

Ten or more counts support this clonotype. The chain recombines TRBV11-2 with TRBJ2-1; TRBD2 aligns across 12 bases. The CDR3 extends over 17 amino acids. The germline gives CDR1 SGHAT, CDR2 FQNNGV. V shed 5 bases and J 3 bases; nucleotides not matched to a gene: 8. The CDR3 sequence: CASSLTSGGVFYNEQFF. In DNA form, the CDR3 reads TGTGCCAGCAGCCTGACTAGCGGGGGAGTATTCTACAATGAGCAGTTCTTC.

This clonotype has a count of ten or more. The chain uses TRBV5-1 and TRBJ1-1, with no clear D. Germline V gene data show CDR1 as SGHRS and CDR2 as YFSETQ. The CDR3 runs to 15 residues. V was clipped by 5 bases and J by 5 bases, with 19 bases between them. The CDR3 protein is CASSPTAAAWTEAFF. DNA for the CDR3: TGCGCCAGCAGTCCAACAGCAGCGGCCTGGACTGAAGCTTTCTTT.

This clonotype was recorded many times. This chain links TRBV6-5 with TRBJ1-1; D ambiguous. The CDR3 has 11 amino acids. Trimming left V 6 bases short and J 6 bases short, with 8 bases between. Germline-derived CDR1 and CDR2 are MNHEY and SVGAGI. In nucleotides, the CDR3 is TGTGCCAGCAGCTCCGGACCTGAAGCTTTCTTT. Its protein is CASSSGPEAFF.

This clonotype came up many times. The rearrangement joins TRBV4-3 to TRBJ2-6, with a possible D match to TRBD2 (6 bases). Between the trimmed V and J ends, which lost 3 bases and 0 bases, there was a span of 9 bases. The germline gives CDR1 LGHNA, CDR2 YSLEER. The CDR3 contains 16 residues. The CDR3, as DNA: TGCGCCAGCAGCCAGGGAGGATTCTCTGGGGCCAACGTCCTGACTTTC. It specifies CASSQGGFSGANVLTF.

Many counts were recorded for this clonotype. V and J are TRBV7-2 and TRBJ2-1; unclear D gene. Germline loops: CDR1 SGHTA, CDR2 FQGNSA. There are 14 residues in the CDR3. V shed 1 base and J shed 7 bases, with 11 bases lying between them. DNA for the CDR3: TGTGCCAGCAGCTTAGGGGCGCCCGGGAATGAGCAGTTCTTC. Amino acid sequence: CASSLGAPGNEQFF.

This rearrangement joins TRBV7-2 to TRBJ2-3, with a tentative D call TRBD2 (5 bases). With 1 base removed from V and 8 bases from J, the gap between germline ends came to 10 bases. The CDR3 covers 13 residues. The V gene's germline CDR1 is SGHTA and CDR2 FQGNSA. In DNA form, the CDR3 reads TGTGCCAGCAGCTTAGATGGTGGGAGTACGCAGTATTTT. Its translation: CASSLDGGSTQYF. Full variable domain (missing parts from reference TRBV7-2 and TRBJ2-3): GAGVSQSPSNKVTEKGKDVELRCDPISGHTALYWYRQSLGQGLEFLIYFQGNSAPDKSGLPSDRFSAERTGGSVSTLTIQRTQQEDSAVYLCASSLDGGSTQYFGPGTRLTVL.

This clonotype has a count of ten or more. The rearrangement links TRBV7-2 to TRBJ1-1; 8 bases are a match to TRBD1. Unmatched junction bases numbered 2, after V lost 2 bases and J lost 6 bases. The CDR3 totals 13 residues. Germline CDR1 and CDR2: SGHTA and FQGNSA. This CDR3 is CASSLYRGAEAFF. The CDR3 nucleotides are TGTGCCAGCAGCTTATACAGGGGGGCTGAAGCTTTCTTT.

The chain joins TRBV20-1 to TRBJ1-1; D is possibly TRBD1 (6 bases). Germline assignment: CDR1 DFQATT and CDR2 SNEGSKA (reference sequence). V lost 3 bases and J lost 0, with 8 bases in between. The length of the CDR3 is 13 residues. The CDR3 reads CSARDRLNTEAFF. The CDR3 region has the DNA TGCAGTGCTAGGGACAGACTGAACACTGAAGCTTTCTTT.

The chain is built from TRBV7-3 and TRBJ2-4; tentatively, D is TRBD2 (6 bases). The germline gives CDR1 SGHTA, CDR2 FQGTGA. The CDR3 spans 13 residues. Trimming removed 5 bases at V and 8 bases at J, with 13 bases between. The CDR3 DNA reads as TGTGCCAGCAGCCCAGGAGGGTATGACATTCAGTACTTC. Translation: CASSPGGYDIQYF.

The chain is built from TRBV6-5 and TRBJ1-5; tentative D call: TRBD1 (5 bases). The germline V gene encodes CDR1 MNHEY and CDR2 SVGAGI. V lost 9 bases and J lost 5, with 14 bases in between. This CDR3 is built from 13 residues. Here the CDR3 DNA reads TGTGCCAGTAGGTGGGGGAGGGATCAGCCCCAGCATTTT. It is translated as CASRWGRDQPQHF.

This clonotype came up many times. This rearrangement joins TRBV30 to TRBJ2-1; no clear D. The V and J ends lost 0 bases and 5 bases respectively, with 8 bases between them. The CDR3 sequence is 13 residues long. Germline lookup yields CDR1 GTSNPN and CDR2 SVGIG (reference sequence). The CDR3 coding sequence is TGTGCCTGGAGTGTAGGGTGGGACAATGAGCAGTTCTTC. Its protein product is CAWSVGWDNEQFF.

In its sample, this clonotype was seen many times. V is TRBV28 and J is TRBJ2-7; D perhaps matches TRBD1 (6 bases). CDR1 is MDHEN, CDR2 SYDVKM, per germline. Deletions cut 1 base from V and 6 bases from J, with 22 bases between. The CDR3 is 17 residues long. CDR3 nucleotides: TGTGCCAGCAGTTTATCCACCATGGGACACCGGAGAACCGAGCAGTACTTC. Protein sequence: CASSLSTMGHRRTEQYF.

In this sample, this clonotype turned up many times. The V call is TRBV5-1, the J call TRBJ2-1, with 11 nucleotides matching TRBD2. The CDR3 spans 17 residues. J lost 1 base, V lost 4 bases, and 7 bases had no gene match. The germline gives CDR1 SGHRS, CDR2 YFSETQ. The chain's CDR3 is CASSRGLADLSYNEQFF. Written as DNA, the CDR3 is TGCGCCAGCAGCCGGGGACTAGCGGATTTATCCTACAATGAGCAGTTCTTC.

The chain combines TRBV7-2 with TRBJ2-7, with 11 bases that match TRBD2. The CDR3 covers 16 residues. CDR1 and CDR2 from the germline V gene are SGHTA and FQGNSA. With V trimmed by 1 base and J by 2 bases, 4 bases remained unmatched. The CDR3 DNA follows: TGTGCCAGCAGCTTAGGAACTAGCGGGGGCACCTACGAGCAGTACTTC. This sequence encodes CASSLGTSGGTYEQYF.

The V and J genes are TRBV6-2 or TRBV6-3 and TRBJ2-1; possibly TRBD2 for D (6 bases). From germline, CDR1 is MNHEY and CDR2 SVGEGT. CDR3 size: 15 residues. Trimming took off 2 bases at V and 5 bases at J, with 13 bases between the two ends. The CDR3 DNA reads as TGTGCCAGCAGTTACGGACTACCCGGGGACAATGAGCAGTTCTTC. Translating it yields CASSYGLPGDNEQFF.

Many counts were recorded for this clonotype. The chain combines TRBV7-8 with TRBJ2-1; tentatively, D is TRBD2 (5 bases). This CDR3 region has 13 residues. The V end was cut by 5 bases, the J end by 6 bases, with 11 bases between. Germline CDR1 and CDR2: SGHVS and FQNEAQ. The CDR3 is CASSARTANEQFF. The DNA of the CDR3 is TGTGCCAGCAGCGCCCGGACTGCCAATGAGCAGTTCTTC.

V is TRBV7-6 and J is TRBJ1-4; weak D call: TRBD1 (5 bases). The CDR3 extends over 16 amino acids. The germline V and J ends were trimmed by 3 bases and 7 bases, with 18 bases remaining between them. CDR1 is SGHVS and CDR2 is FNYEAQ in the germline V gene. CDR3 amino acids: CASSFRPGPVGEKLFF. The DNA of the CDR3 is TGTGCCAGCAGCTTCCGCCCGGGGCCGGTGGGTGAAAAACTGTTTTTT.

This clonotype has just a few counts. The CDR3 spells CASRDENTEAFF. The CDR3, as DNA: TGTGCCAGCAGAGACGAGAACACTGAAGCTTTCTTT. V gene TRBV6-1 combines with J gene TRBJ1-1; no clear D. The CDR3 is 12 residues long. V lost 6 bases and J lost 1, with 6 bases in between. Germline CDR1 is MNHNS and CDR2 is SASEGT.